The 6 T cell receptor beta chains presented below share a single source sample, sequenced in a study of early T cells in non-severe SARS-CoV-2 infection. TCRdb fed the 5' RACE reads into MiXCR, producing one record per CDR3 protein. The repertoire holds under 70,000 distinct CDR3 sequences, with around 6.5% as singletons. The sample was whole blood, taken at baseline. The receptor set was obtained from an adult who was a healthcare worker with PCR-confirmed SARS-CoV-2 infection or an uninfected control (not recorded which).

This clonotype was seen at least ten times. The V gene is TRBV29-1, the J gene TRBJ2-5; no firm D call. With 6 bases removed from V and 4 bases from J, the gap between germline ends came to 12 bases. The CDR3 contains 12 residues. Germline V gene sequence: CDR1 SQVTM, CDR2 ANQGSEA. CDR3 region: CSVVTRGETQYF. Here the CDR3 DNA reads TGCAGCGTCGTGACGAGAGGAGAGACCCAGTACTTC.

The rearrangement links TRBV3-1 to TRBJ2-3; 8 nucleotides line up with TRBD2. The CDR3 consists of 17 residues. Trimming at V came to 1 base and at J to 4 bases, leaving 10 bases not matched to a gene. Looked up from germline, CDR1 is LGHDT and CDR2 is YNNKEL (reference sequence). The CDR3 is CASSQVPSGRMADTQYF. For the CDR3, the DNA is TGTGCCAGCAGCCAAGTTCCGAGCGGGAGAATGGCAGATACGCAGTATTTT.

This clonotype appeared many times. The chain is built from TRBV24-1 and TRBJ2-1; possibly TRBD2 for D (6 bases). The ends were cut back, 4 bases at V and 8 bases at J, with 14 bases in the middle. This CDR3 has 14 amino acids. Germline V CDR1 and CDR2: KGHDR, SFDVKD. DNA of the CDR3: TGTGCCACCAGTGACCGACTAGTCGGCGATGAGCAGTTCTTC. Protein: CATSDRLVGDEQFF.

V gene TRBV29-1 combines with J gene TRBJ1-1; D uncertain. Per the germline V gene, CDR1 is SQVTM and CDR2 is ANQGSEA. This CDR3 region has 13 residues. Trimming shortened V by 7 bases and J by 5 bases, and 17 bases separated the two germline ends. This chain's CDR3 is CSAGSGLGTEAFF. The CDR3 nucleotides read TGCAGCGCCGGTTCGGGTCTCGGTACTGAAGCTTTCTTT.

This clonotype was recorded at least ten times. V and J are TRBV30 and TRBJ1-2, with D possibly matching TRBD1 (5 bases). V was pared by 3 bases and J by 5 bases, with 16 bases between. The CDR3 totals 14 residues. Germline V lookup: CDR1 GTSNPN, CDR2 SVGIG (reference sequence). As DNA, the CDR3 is TGTGCCTGGAGGCAGTCGGGGCCCCGGTATGGCTACACCTTC. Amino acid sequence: CAWRQSGPRYGYTF.

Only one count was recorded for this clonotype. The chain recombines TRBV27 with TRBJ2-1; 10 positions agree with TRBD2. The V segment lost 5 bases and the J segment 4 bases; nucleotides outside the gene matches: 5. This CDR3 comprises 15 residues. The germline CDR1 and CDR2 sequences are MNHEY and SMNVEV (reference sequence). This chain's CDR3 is CASSIRLAGYNEQFF. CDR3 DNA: TGTGCCAGCAGTATCCGACTAGCGGGTTACAATGAGCAGTTCTTC.